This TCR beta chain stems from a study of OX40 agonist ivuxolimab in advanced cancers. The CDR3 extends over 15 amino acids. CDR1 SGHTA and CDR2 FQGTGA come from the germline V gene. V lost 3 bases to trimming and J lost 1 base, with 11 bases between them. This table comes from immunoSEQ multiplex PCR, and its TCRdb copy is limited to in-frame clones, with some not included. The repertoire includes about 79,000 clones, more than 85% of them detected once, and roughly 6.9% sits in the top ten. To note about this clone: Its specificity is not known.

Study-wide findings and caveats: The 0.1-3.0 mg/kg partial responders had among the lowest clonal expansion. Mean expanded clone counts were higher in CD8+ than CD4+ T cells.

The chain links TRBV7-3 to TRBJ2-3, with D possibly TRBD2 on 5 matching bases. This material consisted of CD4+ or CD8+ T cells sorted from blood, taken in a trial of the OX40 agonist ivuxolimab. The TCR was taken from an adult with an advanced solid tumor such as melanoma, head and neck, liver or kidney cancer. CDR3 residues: CASSFGGGGTDTQYF. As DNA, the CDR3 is TGTGCCAGCAGCTTCGGAGGTGGGGGCACAGATACGCAGTATTTT.